Listed here are 17 T cell receptor beta chains from one sample, sequenced in a study of CD8+ T cells in alopecia areata. Sequencing used cDNA as its template, made by extracting RNA and reverse transcribing it. Clones were read by immunoSEQ multiplex PCR, and TCRdb kept only the in-frame ones, dropping some. The sample consists of 110,000 or so clones, 56% of them appearing once. Described treatment: oral pan-JAK inhibitor, 5-10 mg twice daily. The specimen was CD4+ T cells sorted from blood, collected at week 24, from a patient treated with tofacitinib. These receptors came from a human donor with alopecia areata.

The rearrangement links TRBV25-1 to TRBJ1-1; no clear D gene. This CDR3 has 11 residues. Germline V gene data show CDR1 as MGHDK and CDR2 as SYGVNS. V dropped 6 bases and J dropped 2 bases, with 4 bases sitting between them. The CDR3 DNA follows: TGTGCCAGCAGCAAAAACACTGAAGCTTTCTTT. Protein product: CASSKNTEAFF.

The chain couples TRBV2 to TRBJ1-5; a possible D gene is TRBD1 (6 bases). The germline CDR1 and CDR2 sequences are SNHLY and FYNNEI. This CDR3 region has 13 residues. V was clipped by 6 bases and J by 6 bases, with 12 bases between them. The CDR3: CASREQGSQPQHF. The CDR3 coding sequence is TGTGCCAGCAGGGAACAGGGCAGTCAGCCCCAGCATTTT.

The chain uses TRBV7-2 and TRBJ2-2; D is uncertain. This CDR3 is built from 14 residues. Trimming took 1 base from V and 7 from J, leaving 10 bases between them. Germline CDR1 is SGHTA and CDR2 is FQGNSA. In DNA form, the CDR3 reads TGTGCCAGCAGCTTAGGAAGGGAAAACGGGGAGCTGTTTTTT. Protein sequence: CASSLGRENGELFF.

This clone has a handful of counts. The V gene is TRBV19, the J gene TRBJ1-5, with D tentatively TRBD1 (6 bases). The CDR3 covers 14 residues. Trimming took 7 bases from V and 2 from J, leaving 12 bases between them. Germline CDR1 reads LNHDA; CDR2 reads SQIVND (reference sequence). CDR3 protein: CASTSGAGNQPQHF. Here the CDR3 DNA reads TGTGCCAGTACCTCGGGGGCAGGCAATCAGCCCCAGCATTTT.

The rearrangement uses TRBV6-5 and TRBJ2-3, with a tentative D call TRBD1 (5 bases). The CDR3 consists of 15 residues. The germline V gene has CDR1 MNHEY and CDR2 SVGAGI. The V end was cut by 0 bases, the J end by 3 bases, with 10 bases between. CDR3 loop: CASSYSSGWTDTQYF. CDR3 bases: TGTGCCAGCAGTTACTCATCAGGGTGGACAGATACGCAGTATTTT.

This chain joins TRBV29-1 and TRBJ2-1, with TRBD1 as a possible D gene (6 bases). This CDR3 is 13 amino acids long. Germline V CDR1 and CDR2: SQVTM, ANQGSEA. The germline V and J ends were trimmed by 6 bases and 7 bases, with 16 bases remaining between them. The CDR3 loop reads CSVIGGPGNEQFF. The CDR3 coding sequence is TGCAGCGTCATTGGGGGCCCTGGGAATGAGCAGTTCTTC.

The chain carries TRBV5-1 and TRBJ2-3; D perhaps matches TRBD1 (5 bases). Germline values: CDR1 SGHRS, CDR2 YFSETQ. The CDR3 length is 15 residues. Trimming took off 4 bases at V and 1 base at J, with 13 bases between the two ends. CDR3 sequence (DNA): TGCGCCAGCAGCGCGGACGTGACAGGCACAGATACGCAGTATTTT. Protein sequence: CASSADVTGTDTQYF.

The chain combines TRBV30 with TRBJ1-1, with TRBD1 matching 10 bases. Germline CDR1 is GTSNPN and CDR2 is SVGIG (reference sequence). Trimming at V came to 3 bases and at J to 8 bases, leaving 3 bases not matched to a gene. The CDR3 consists of 12 residues. The CDR3 DNA is TGTGCCTGGAGGCTGACAGGGGGCGAAGCTTTCTTT. Its translation is CAWRLTGGEAFF. Filled out from reference TRBV30 and TRBJ1-1, the complete variable domain reads SQTIHQWPATLVQPVGSPLSLECTVEGTSNPNLYWYRQAAGRGLQLLFYSVGIGQISSEVPQNLSASRPQDRQFILSSKKLLLSDSGFYLCAWRLTGGEAFFGQGTRLTVV.

This clone has only a few counts. The J gene is TRBJ1-2, the V gene TRBV14, with unresolved D. CDR3 size: 14 residues. V was clipped by 0 bases and J by 4 bases, with 9 bases between them. Looked up from germline, CDR1 is SGHDN and CDR2 is FVKESK. CDR3 sequence reads: CASSQDLALYGYTF. The CDR3 DNA sequence: TGTGCCAGCAGCCAAGATTTGGCACTCTATGGCTACACCTTC.

The gene calls are TRBV7-9 and TRBJ1-1; 7 bases line up with TRBD1. The V gene end was trimmed by 5 bases and the J gene end by 0 bases; junction bases not matched to a gene: 6. CDR1 and CDR2 (germline): SEHNR, FQNEAQ (reference sequence). CDR3 length equals 15 residues. The CDR3 nucleotides read TGTGCCAGCAGCGAACCGGGACAGATGAACACTGAAGCTTTCTTT. Its translation is CASSEPGQMNTEAFF. Drawing the rest from reference TRBV7-9 and TRBJ1-1, the complete variable domain is DTGVSQNPRHKITKRGQNVTFRCDPISEHNRLYWYRQTLGQGPEFLTYFQNEAQLEKSRLLSDRFSAERPKGSFSTLEIQRTEQGDSAMYLCASSEPGQMNTEAFFGQGTRLTVV.

This clone has only a few counts. V is TRBV6-5 and J is TRBJ1-2, with D unclear. Germline CDR1 reads MNHEY; CDR2 reads SVGAGI. This CDR3 comprises 13 residues. Trimming removed 5 bases from V and 7 bases from J, with 14 bases in between. The CDR3 spells CASSERSTVGYTF. The DNA of the CDR3 is TGTGCCAGCAGTGAAAGGAGTACCGTTGGCTACACCTTC.

CDR3 DNA sequence: TGTGCCAGCAGCTTGGGGGACAGAGGGTACAATGAGCAGTTCTTC. Amino acid sequence: CASSLGDRGYNEQFF. The rearrangement joins TRBV5-4 to TRBJ2-1; 7 positions agree with TRBD1. V lost 0 bases and J lost 4; bases outside the gene matches: 4. The CDR3 sequence is 15 residues long. Germline values: CDR1 SGHNT, CDR2 YYREEE (reference sequence).

This chain joins TRBV10-3 and TRBJ1-2; a possible D gene is TRBD1 (6 bases). The germline V gene has CDR1 ENHRY and CDR2 SYGVKD. The CDR3 is 17 amino acids. Trimming left V 6 bases short and J 0 bases short, with 20 bases between. The CDR3 nucleotides read TGTGCCATCAGACGGGGTAATGGGGACAACACTAACTATGGCTACACCTTC. Its protein product is CAIRRGNGDNTNYGYTF.

The J gene is TRBJ1-1, the V gene TRBV9; D gene uncertain. V was clipped by 8 bases and J by 0 bases, with 8 bases between them. This CDR3 comprises 12 residues. Per germline, CDR1 SGDLS and CDR2 YYNGEE. CDR3 region: CASETVNTEAFF. CDR3 nucleotide sequence: TGTGCCAGTGAAACAGTGAACACTGAAGCTTTCTTT.

This clone occurred many times. V is TRBV6-5 and J is TRBJ2-6; 9 bases are a match to TRBD1. The junction had 4 bases not matched to a gene; V was cut back by 4 bases and J by 3 bases. Germline V gene sequence: CDR1 MNHEY, CDR2 SVGAGI. The length of the CDR3 is 16 residues. CDR3 sequence reads: CASSSGTGSGANVLTF. The CDR3 DNA reads TGTGCCAGCAGTTCCGGGACAGGGAGTGGGGCCAACGTCCTGACTTTC.

V gene TRBV27 combines with J gene TRBJ2-5, with D perhaps matching TRBD2 (6 bases). V lost 4 bases and J 5 bases, leaving 11 bases between the germline ends. Germline CDR1 is MNHEY and CDR2 is SMNVEV (reference sequence). The CDR3 runs to 13 residues. This chain's CDR3 is CASSSGTWETQYF. The CDR3 DNA is TGTGCCAGCAGTTCCGGGACTTGGGAGACCCAGTACTTC.

This clone showed up just a few times. The chain uses TRBV5-1 and TRBJ1-2, with a weak D call TRBD1 (6 bases). CDR1 is SGHRS, CDR2 YFSETQ, per germline. The V gene lost 0 bases and the J gene lost 6 bases, with 12 bases spanning the gap. This CDR3 is 14 amino acids long. The CDR3 nucleotides are TGCGCCAGCAGCTTGGACAGGGATTCGGATGGCTACACCTTC. This codes for CASSLDRDSDGYTF.